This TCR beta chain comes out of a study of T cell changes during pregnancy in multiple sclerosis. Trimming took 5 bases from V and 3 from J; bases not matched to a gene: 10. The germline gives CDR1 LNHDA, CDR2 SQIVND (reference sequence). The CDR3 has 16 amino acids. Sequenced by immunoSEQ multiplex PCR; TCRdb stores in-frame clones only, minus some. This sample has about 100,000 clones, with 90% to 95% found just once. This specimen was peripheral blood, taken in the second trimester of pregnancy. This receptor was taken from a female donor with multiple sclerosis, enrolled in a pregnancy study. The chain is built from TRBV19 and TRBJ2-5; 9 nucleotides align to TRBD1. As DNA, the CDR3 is TGTGCCAGTAGTTCCCCGGGACAGGGAGAAAAAGAGACCCAGTACTTC. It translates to CASSSPGQGEKETQYF.